This TCR beta chain was obtained from a study of liver allograft versus peripheral blood T cells. On the study more broadly: Recipients' peripheral blood supplied the T cell receptor repertoires against which those in transplanted livers were compared. Whole-study findings and limits: Reports indicated that T cell receptor repertoires inside liver allografts differed from those in peripheral blood.

TCRdb re-analysed the reads in MiXCR, keeping a single row per CDR3 protein. The repertoire includes 8,500 to 9,500 distinct CDR3 sequences, about a fifth of them detected once, and 5% to 6.5% sits in the top ten. As for this clonotype: Its cognate antigen is unknown.

With V trimmed by 0 bases and J by 0 bases, 5 bases remained unmatched. From germline, CDR1 is GTSNPN and CDR2 SVGIG (reference sequence). The CDR3 covers 16 residues. The J gene is TRBJ2-3, the V gene TRBV30; 8 nucleotides agree with TRBD2. The TCR sequence derives from a human patient who had a liver transplant. Some T cells may be provided by the graft donor. CDR3 sequence reads: CAWSVASGLSTDTQYF. The CDR3 coding sequence is TGTGCCTGGAGTGTGGCTAGCGGGCTCAGCACAGATACGCAGTATTTT.